This T cell receptor (beta chain) was recovered during a study of T cell changes during pregnancy in multiple sclerosis. TCRdb's table, derived via immunoSEQ multiplex PCR, lists solely in-frame clones and lacks some. Among about 45,000 clones listed, approximately 90% were seen once. Germline CDR1 and CDR2: SGHNT and YYREEE (reference sequence). Losses at the gene ends were 9 bases for V and 4 bases for J; bases not matched to a gene: 9. This CDR3 region has 14 residues. The specimen comprised CD8+ T cells from peripheral blood mononuclear cells, sampled in the second trimester of pregnancy. The receptor's source is a female donor with multiple sclerosis, enrolled in a pregnancy study. The V call is TRBV5-4, the J call TRBJ2-5; 10 bases map to TRBD2. CDR3 region: CATRGASGGETQYF. The CDR3 bases are TGTGCCACAAGAGGGGCTAGCGGGGGAGAGACCCAGTACTTC. The whole variable domain, remainder taken from reference TRBV5-4 and TRBJ2-5, is ETGVTQSPTHLIKTRGQQVTLRCSSQSGHNTVSWYQQALGQGPQFIFQYYREEENGRGNFPPRFSGLQFPNYSSELNVNALELDDSALYLCATRGASGGETQYFGPGTRLLVL.